The 5 T cell receptor beta chains below were found in one sample sequenced in a study of blood T cells in healthy people across ages. Primers used in a second PCR of roughly 6 to 11 cycles were a sample-barcoded 5' primer and a J-beta primer mix. TCRdb reanalysed the 5' RACE reads using MiXCR and keeps one entry per CDR3 protein. The table lists roughly 1,000,000 distinct CDR3 sequences, roughly a quarter of them singletons. These data also formed part of another study, on T cells of mothers and their children.

The sequenced sample was blood. The receptors here all came from a girl aged 2 to 9 in good health.

V usage is TRBV20-1 and J usage is TRBJ2-7; D remains unclear. This CDR3 is built from 15 residues. The germline V gene has CDR1 DFQATT and CDR2 SNEGSKA (reference sequence). The V and J ends lost 6 bases and 3 bases respectively, with 21 bases between them. CDR3 nucleotides: TGCAGTGCCATTCCCCCTTTGGGCGGTTTCTACGAGCAGTACTTC. Translation gives CSAIPPLGGFYEQYF.

This clonotype was seen only a few times. CDR3 protein: CASSLRWTGRPSSYNEQFF. CDR3 nucleotide sequence: TGTGCCAGCAGTTTACGCTGGACAGGGCGTCCAAGCTCCTACAATGAGCAGTTCTTC. The chain links TRBV27 to TRBJ2-1; TRBD1 agrees at 8 bases. The CDR3 runs to 19 residues. Germline V gene data show CDR1 as MNHEY and CDR2 as SMNVEV (reference sequence). The junction had 12 bases not matched to a gene; V was cut back by 2 bases and J by 0 bases.

The chain is built from TRBV29-1 and TRBJ1-1; D gene unclear. Germline loops: CDR1 SQVTM, CDR2 ANQGSEA. V was pared by 7 bases and J by 4 bases, with 13 bases between. The CDR3 has 12 amino acids. The CDR3 region has the DNA TGCAGCGCCCAGTCCGTGGGCACTGAAGCTTTCTTT. This gives the protein CSAQSVGTEAFF.

This clonotype showed up just a few times. The chain has TRBV29-1 and TRBJ2-7; 9 nucleotides match TRBD1. The germline gives CDR1 SQVTM, CDR2 ANQGSEA. With V trimmed by 8 bases and J by 1 base, 9 bases remained unmatched. CDR3 length: 14 residues. CDR3 loop: CSLIWDRVSYEQYF. The CDR3 region has the DNA TGCAGCCTTATCTGGGACAGGGTATCCTACGAGCAGTACTTC.

V gene TRBV12-3 or TRBV12-4 combines with J gene TRBJ2-5, with a possible D match to TRBD2 (5 bases). With 6 bases removed from V and 5 bases from J, the gap between germline ends came to 10 bases. The length of the CDR3 is 12 residues. Here the CDR3 reads CASRRTGETQYF. CDR3 sequence (DNA): TGTGCCAGCAGAAGGACTGGGGAGACCCAGTACTTC.